The 22 T cell receptor beta chains below come from one sample, sequenced in a study of blood T cells in healthy people across ages (dated by TCRdb to about 2015). The receptor library was made with 5' RACE. The run used an Illumina HiSeq 2500. A second PCR of 7 to 11 cycles was performed with a sample-barcoded 5' primer and a J-beta primer mix. Using fastp at Q25 and MiXCR, TCRdb reprocessed the public reads and kept productive beta chains. Merged by CDR3 protein, the rows form single entries marked with the most common genes and DNA. This sample gives 1.5 million to 1.9 million distinct CDR3 sequences in total; about 42% of them show up just once. The ten largest account for 4% of the sample. The sequenced material came from blood. The receptor set was obtained from a woman aged 18-29 years in good health.

This clonotype was seen a few times. This chain connects TRBV28 to TRBJ2-7; 7 bases agree with TRBD2. The CDR3 runs 14 residues. With 5 bases clipped from V and 4 bases from J, the junction kept 8 bases outside the gene matches. CDR1 and CDR2 from the germline V gene are MDHEN and SYDVKM. Here the CDR3 reads CASSRGEGTYEQYF. CDR3 in DNA: TGTGCCAGCAGTAGAGGGGAGGGGACGTACGAGCAGTACTTC.

This clonotype was picked up a small number of times. The V call is TRBV7-2, the J call TRBJ2-4, with TRBD2 matching over 9 bases. The CDR3 totals 15 residues. CDR1 and CDR2 (germline): SGHTA, FQGNSA. The V gene end was trimmed by 1 base and the J gene end by 11 bases; junction bases not matched to a gene: 9. The CDR3 DNA sequence: TGTGCCAGCAGCTTAGGGGCTAGCGGGAACCGATTTCAGTACTTC. Amino acid sequence: CASSLGASGNRFQYF.

The chain has TRBV7-9 and TRBJ2-1; possible D gene TRBD1, 5 bases. Trimming cost V 0 bases and J 2 bases, with 17 bases left between them. This CDR3 spans 18 amino acids. Germline V gives CDR1 SEHNR, CDR2 FQNEAQ (reference sequence). CDR3 loop: CASSLALWTPFTYNEQFF. The CDR3, as DNA: TGTGCCAGCAGCTTAGCGTTGTGGACACCTTTTACCTACAATGAGCAGTTCTTC.

This clonotype was seen only a few times. CDR3 protein: CASTRQVNQPQHF. The CDR3 region has the DNA TGTGCCAGCACTCGACAGGTCAATCAGCCCCAGCATTTT. This sequence joins TRBV2 and TRBJ1-5; possibly TRBD1 for D (6 bases). CDR1 is SNHLY, CDR2 FYNNEI, per germline. The CDR3 is made up of 13 amino acids. Trimming cost V 7 bases and J 3 bases, with 10 bases left between them.

This clonotype has a count of ten or more. The genes are TRBV6-5 and TRBJ1-2, with D possibly matching TRBD1 (5 bases). The length of the CDR3 is 12 residues. Germline loops: CDR1 MNHEY, CDR2 SVGAGI. Trimming removed 2 bases at V and 6 bases at J, with 7 bases between. CDR3: CASSYQGDGYTF. The DNA of the CDR3 is TGTGCCAGCAGTTACCAGGGAGATGGCTACACCTTC.

This chain connects TRBV20-1 to TRBJ1-1; no clear D gene. V shed 3 bases and J shed 8 bases, with 22 bases lying between them. Germline V gene sequence: CDR1 DFQATT, CDR2 SNEGSKA (reference sequence). The CDR3 spans 15 residues. CDR3 DNA: TGCAGTGCTAGTCTAGGCCTGAGACACATGCCGGAAGCTTTCTTT. Amino acids: CSASLGLRHMPEAFF.

V gene TRBV3-1 combines with J gene TRBJ2-4; D not certain. The closer fit of TRBJ2-7 to the DNA end suggests the J call may be wrong. The germline gives CDR1 LGHDT, CDR2 YNNKEL (reference sequence). The length of the CDR3 is 14 residues. DNA for the CDR3: TGTGCCAGCAGCCAAGATTCGGGTCGCTACGAGCAGTACTTC. This codes for CASSQDSGRYEQYF.

The sample holds a few counts of this clonotype. This chain connects TRBV10-3 to TRBJ2-7, with no clear D. This CDR3 has 12 residues. Trimming took off 5 bases at V and 3 bases at J, with 8 bases between the two ends. Germline lookup yields CDR1 ENHRY and CDR2 SYGVKD. The CDR3 nucleotides read TGTGCCATCAGTTCCTCCAGCTACGAGCAGTACTTC. Its protein is CAISSSSYEQYF.

The V gene is TRBV7-9, the J gene TRBJ2-5; D not certain. The J call is doubtful: the DNA matches TRBJ2-7 better. This CDR3 is 14 amino acids long. Looked up from germline, CDR1 is SEHNR and CDR2 is FQNEAQ (reference sequence). The CDR3 is CASSLKEKSYEQYF. The CDR3 nucleotides are TGTGCCAGCAGCTTAAAGGAGAAATCCTACGAGCAGTACTTC.

This sequence joins TRBV4-1 and TRBJ2-6, with D hard to call. The germline CDR1 and CDR2 sequences are MGHRA and YSYEKL. The CDR3 covers 15 residues. V dropped 4 bases and J dropped 4 bases, with 11 bases sitting between them. CDR3 DNA: TGCGCCAGCAGCCCCCGCCCTGTGGGGGCCAACGTCCTGACTTTC. It translates to CASSPRPVGANVLTF.

This chain uses TRBV7-2 with TRBJ2-7; D may be TRBD1 or TRBD2 (6 bases each). Germline assignment: CDR1 SGHTA and CDR2 FQGNSA. The V end lost 4 bases, the J end lost 0 bases, and 13 bases lay between the germline ends. This CDR3 is built from 15 residues. CDR3 residues: CASSYIADSSYEQYF. DNA for the CDR3: TGTGCCAGCAGCTACATAGCGGACAGCTCCTACGAGCAGTACTTC.

This chain joins TRBV20-1 and TRBJ2-7; possibly TRBD2 for D (6 bases). The CDR3 extends over 16 amino acids. In germline, CDR1 is DFQATT, CDR2 SNEGSKA (reference sequence). Trimming shortened V by 6 bases and J by 1 base, and 22 bases separated the two germline ends. The CDR3 is CSAPPFGGRLSYEQYF. In nucleotides, the CDR3 is TGCAGTGCCCCCCCCTTCGGAGGGAGGTTATCCTACGAGCAGTACTTC.

J is TRBJ2-5 and V is TRBV2, with D possibly TRBD1 on 5 matching bases. The CDR3 runs to 16 residues. CDR1 and CDR2 (germline): SNHLY, FYNNEI. V was cut by 2 bases and J by 5 bases, with 18 bases left in between. The CDR3 region has the DNA TGTGCCAGCAGTGAACTTGGGGCGACGTATACGGAGACCCAGTACTTC. This encodes CASSELGATYTETQYF.

There are a few counts of this clonotype. The chain employs TRBV4-3 and TRBJ2-7, with D perhaps TRBD1 (6 bases). Germline values: CDR1 LGHNA, CDR2 YSLEER. Trimming left V 0 bases short and J 3 bases short, with 9 bases between. CDR3 size: 14 residues. The CDR3 sequence: CASSQELRGYEQYF. The CDR3 nucleotides read TGCGCCAGCAGCCAAGAACTCAGGGGCTACGAGCAGTACTTC.

The chain employs TRBV13 and TRBJ1-6; TRBD1 might be the D (5 bases). This CDR3 is 14 amino acids long. V lost 0 bases and J lost 10, with 10 bases in between. Germline loops: CDR1 PRHDT, CDR2 FYEKMQ (reference sequence). Here the CDR3 reads CASSLGKGISPLHF. The CDR3 bases are TGTGCCAGCAGCTTAGGCAAGGGGATCTCACCCCTCCACTTT.

The rearrangement joins TRBV28 to TRBJ1-4, with a possible D match to TRBD1 (6 bases). CDR1 is MDHEN, CDR2 SYDVKM, per germline. There are 18 residues in the CDR3. V lost 6 bases and J lost 2, with 22 bases in between. CDR3 nucleotide sequence: TGTGCCAGCAGACAGGGACTCTGGCGGCGGCCTACTAATGAAAAACTGTTTTTT. Protein sequence: CASRQGLWRRPTNEKLFF.

The genes are TRBV2 and TRBJ2-5, with D perhaps given as TRBD1 or TRBD2 (5 bases each). This CDR3 spans 13 amino acids. Between the trimmed V and J ends, which lost 4 bases and 11 bases, there was a span of 17 bases. Germline V lookup: CDR1 SNHLY, CDR2 FYNNEI. The CDR3 DNA reads TGTGCCAGCAGTGGGGCAGACGTGGGGGAGCAGTACTTC. Residues: CASSGADVGEQYF.

The chain combines TRBV6-6 with TRBJ2-7; 10 bases are shared with TRBD2. The CDR3 contains 17 residues. Unmatched junction bases numbered 16, after V lost 4 bases and J lost 7 bases. Germline CDR1 and CDR2: MNHNY and SVGAGI (reference sequence). In nucleotides, the CDR3 is TGTGCCAGCAGTTCCAAACTAGCGGGGAGCTCCTACAATGAGCAGTACTTC. This gives the protein CASSSKLAGSSYNEQYF.

In this sample, this clonotype turned up once. A read error is possible here, since a much larger clone lies one base away. V and J are TRBV4-3 and TRBJ2-1; weak D call: TRBD2 (5 bases). The length of the CDR3 is 15 residues. Germline V gene sequence: CDR1 LGHNA, CDR2 YSLEER. CDR3 amino acids: CASSQDALANNGQFF. In nucleotides, the CDR3 is TGCGCCAGCAGCCAAGATGCCCTAGCAAACAATGGGCAGTTCTTC.

This clonotype was seen only a few times. The CDR3 reads CASRYQGLEENIQYF. CDR3 DNA sequence: TGTGCCAGCAGATACCAGGGACTAGAGGAAAACATTCAGTACTTC. This chain uses TRBV5-4 with TRBJ2-4, with 8 bases identical to TRBD2. The trim removed 5 bases at V and 5 bases at J, leaving 9 bases unmatched. Germline CDR1 reads SGHNT; CDR2 reads YYREEE (reference sequence). CDR3 length equals 15 residues.

The chain has TRBV20-1 and TRBJ2-1; D may be TRBD2 (6 bases). The ends were cut back, 5 bases at V and 0 bases at J, with 11 bases in the middle. This CDR3 has 14 amino acids. Germline assignment: CDR1 DFQATT and CDR2 SNEGSKA (reference sequence). DNA of the CDR3: TGCAGTGCTCTTAGCGGATACTCCTACAATGAGCAGTTCTTC. Translating it yields CSALSGYSYNEQFF.

This clonotype occurred a few times. The chain links TRBV7-9 to TRBJ2-5, with 10 nucleotides matching TRBD2. Germline V CDR1 and CDR2: SEHNR, FQNEAQ (reference sequence). This CDR3 is 17 amino acids long. V was clipped by 0 bases and J by 5 bases; unmatched bases: 9. Written as DNA, the CDR3 is TGTGCCAGCAGCTTAGCGCGGCTAGCGGGGGTCTCGGAGACCCAGTACTTC. This sequence encodes CASSLARLAGVSETQYF.